This is a list of T cell receptor beta chains from one sample in a study of cytomegalovirus exposure and HLA in healthy donors. The assay was immunoSEQ multiplex PCR, and TCRdb's table has in-frame clones only and misses some. The table records around 74,000 clones, approximately 80% of them present only once. Sequenced sample: PBMCs. All receptors derive from a man aged 40-50 years in good health and CMV-seronegative. The CDR3 runs from the conserved cysteine through the conserved F or W. The D gene is left open where the match is weak. Clone size appears in some rows only: once, few, many, or a class for an expanded clone.

d_call,v_call,clone_size,j_call,cdr3_nt,cdr3_aa
TRBD1,TRBV6-1,NA,TRBJ1-6,TGTGCCAGCAGTGTTCTCGACAGGGGTAATTCACCCCTCCACTTT,CASSVLDRGNSPLHF
NA,TRBV9,NA,TRBJ2-7,TGTGCCAGCAGCAAAGAGCCAGGGGCCTACGAGCAGTACTTC,CASSKEPGAYEQYF
TRBD1,TRBV5-8,NA,TRBJ2-5,TGTGCCAGCAGCTTGGACAGGGGGTACCAAGAGACCCAGTACTTC,CASSLDRGYQETQYF
TRBD1,TRBV11-2,NA,TRBJ2-3,TGTGCCAGCAGACCGTCGGGACAGGGGGCGTATACGCAGTATTTT,CASRPSGQGAYTQYF
NA,TRBV6-5,few,TRBJ1-1,TGTGCCAGCACGAGACTCATGAACACTGAAGCTTTCTTT,CASTRLMNTEAFF
TRBD1,TRBV7-2,NA,TRBJ1-1,TGTGCCAGCAGCTTAGTGGGGACAGGGTTGCCGGGGAATCGGGGTGAAGCTTTCTTT,CASSLVGTGLPGNRGEAFF
TRBD1,TRBV6-5,NA,TRBJ2-7,TGTGCCAGCAAACGGACAGGCTCCGCATCAAAGTACTTC,CASKRTGSASKYF
TRBD1,TRBV5-1,once,TRBJ2-7,TGCGCCAGCAGCGGGATGGGGACAGTCTACGAGCAGTACTTC,CASSGMGTVYEQYF
TRBD1,TRBV7-9,NA,TRBJ1-2,TGTGCCAGCAGCCGAGAGGGGGCTCCCTATGGCTACACCTTC,CASSREGAPYGYTF
TRBD1,TRBV6-6,NA,TRBJ2-2,TGTGCCAGCAGTTACGACAGGGCCACCGGGGAGCTGTTTTTT,CASSYDRATGELFF
TRBD1,TRBV5-6,once,TRBJ2-2,TGTGCCAGCAGCTTGGCGTGGCAGGGGGCGGTCACCGGGGAGCTGTTTTTT,CASSLAWQGAVTGELFF
NA,TRBV6-6,NA,TRBJ1-1,TGTGCCAGCAGTTACCGAGGCAGTTTATCTGAAGCTTTCTTT,CASSYRGSLSEAFF
NA,TRBV6-5,NA,TRBJ2-7,TGTGCCAGCAGTTACGTTCCCAGGGTCGGCGAGCAGTACTTC,CASSYVPRVGEQYF
NA,TRBV27,NA,TRBJ2-3,TGTGCCAGCACGAGGGGGGGCGGGGATACGCAGTATTTT,CASTRGGGDTQYF
NA,TRBV5-7,NA,TRBJ1-1,TGTGCCAGCAGCTTGGCCCGCGGGCTGAACACTGAAGCTTTCTTT,CASSLARGLNTEAFF
NA,TRBV7-9,NA,TRBJ1-2,TGTTCCAGCAGCTCGTCACAACAGGGCAAGGGCTATGGCTACACCTTC,CSSSSSQQGKGYGYTF
TRBD1,TRBV7-6,NA,TRBJ2-2,TGTGCCAGCAGCCAAATACAGGGGAGACCCGGGGAGCTGTTTTTT,CASSQIQGRPGELFF
TRBD1,TRBV11-2,NA,TRBJ2-2,TGTGCCAGCAGCCAAGAGGGGCTTAGGGACAGAACCACCGGGGAGCTGTTTTTT,CASSQEGLRDRTTGELFF
NA,TRBV27,NA,TRBJ1-5,TGTGCCAGCAGTTTAACTGCGGGACCGAATCAGCCCCAGCATTTT,CASSLTAGPNQPQHF
NA,TRBV6-5,NA,TRBJ1-2,TGTGCCAGCAGTGAAACTACCGCCCATGGCTACACCTTC,CASSETTAHGYTF
NA,TRBV11-2,NA,TRBJ2-7,TGTGCCAGCAGCTTCCGACAGGCGCTGTCCTACGAGCAGTACTTC,CASSFRQALSYEQYF
NA,TRBV4-2,few,TRBJ2-2,TGTGCCACCTCCGGCCAGGGGAGAACCGGGGAGCTGTTTTTT,CATSGQGRTGELFF
NA,TRBV15,NA,TRBJ2-1,TGTGCCACCAGCCTAGGGCCGGGGAGCAATGAGCAGTTCTTC,CATSLGPGSNEQFF
NA,TRBV6-6,few,TRBJ1-2,TGTGCCAGCAGTTACCGTCAGGGCGAGTATGGCTACACCTTC,CASSYRQGEYGYTF
TRBD1,TRBV7-8,NA,TRBJ1-5,TGTGCCAGCAGCTCCCTAATGACAGGGACGAGCAATCAGCCCCAGCATTTT,CASSSLMTGTSNQPQHF
TRBD1,TRBV6-5,NA,TRBJ1-5,TGTGCCAGCAGTTACGATGGACAGGGTAGTCAGCCCCAGCATTTT,CASSYDGQGSQPQHF
NA,TRBV25-1,once,TRBJ2-1,TGTGCCAGCAGTGAAGAGAGGTATTGGGGCTCATACAATGAGCAGTTCTTC,CASSEERYWGSYNEQFF
TRBD1,TRBV5-6,few,TRBJ1-5,TGTGCCAGCAGCTTGGAGGGGGCGGGACATCAGCCCCAGCATTTT,CASSLEGAGHQPQHF
NA,TRBV28,NA,TRBJ1-1,TGTGCCAGCAGTTCCGAACCGGGGTGGAACACTGAAGCTTTCTTT,CASSSEPGWNTEAFF